A selection of T cell receptor beta chains follows, all from one sample in a study of shared clonotypes between healthy human individuals. Profiling relied on immunoSEQ multiplex PCR, and the TCRdb table lists in-frame clones only, not all of them. The sample lists under 2,000,000 clones, roughly 95% occurring once. Sequencing was done on a sample of naive CD8+ T cells sorted from blood. The source of these receptors is a man younger than 35 in good health. CDR3s include the opening cysteine and the closing phenylalanine or tryptophan. A D gene is named only where the DNA matches it firmly. A clone size is listed for some rows: how often the clone was seen (once, few, many), or a class if it is expanded.

TRBV7-2	TRBJ2-1	17	-	TRBD1	TGTGCCAGCAGCCCGCCCAAAGGGGGCGAATCCTACAATGAGCAGTTCTTC	CASSPPKGGESYNEQFF
TRBV30	TRBJ1-1	11	once	-	TGTGCCTGTGGGGAGAGCACTGAAGCTTTCTTT	CACGESTEAFF
TRBV4-1	TRBJ1-4	17	-	-	TGCGCCAGCAGCCAAGATCGGGGGGGCTTCGAGGGTGAAAAACTGTTTTTT	CASSQDRGGFEGEKLFF
TRBV13	TRBJ2-5	13	-	-	TGTGCCAGCAGCTTAGGGCGACAAGAGACCCAGTACTTC	CASSLGRQETQYF
TRBV27	TRBJ2-7	14	-	-	TGTGCCAGCAGCCCGCAGGGATCCTCCTACGAGCAGTACTTC	CASSPQGSSYEQYF
TRBV4-1	TRBJ1-2	14	few	-	TGCGCCAGCAGCAAGATAGGGGGATTGGATGGCTACACCTTC	CASSKIGGLDGYTF
TRBV9	TRBJ1-5	12	-	-	TGTGCCAGCAGCGTCGGTGATCAGCCCCAGCATTTT	CASSVGDQPQHF
TRBV7-2	TRBJ2-4	13	-	TRBD2	TGTGCCAGCAGCTCATGGCCGGGGGAGGGAACGTACTTC	CASSSWPGEGTYF
TRBV27	TRBJ1-5	14	-	-	TGTGCCAGCAGTTTTCTAGGGGACAATCAGCCCCAGCATTTT	CASSFLGDNQPQHF
TRBV25-1	TRBJ2-7	14	-	TRBD1	TGTGCCAGTTCCGGACAGGAAAACTCCTACGAGCAGTACTTC	CASSGQENSYEQYF
TRBV27	TRBJ1-2	14	few	TRBD1	TGTGCCAGCAGTTTATATCAGGGGGCGGCTGGCTACACCTTC	CASSLYQGAAGYTF
TRBV2	TRBJ1-2	12	-	-	TGTGCCAGCAGCGGGACATCTTTCGGCTACACCTTC	CASSGTSFGYTF
TRBV30	TRBJ1-2	11	-	-	TGTGCCTGGTTGGACTACTATGGCTACACCTTC	CAWLDYYGYTF
TRBV2	TRBJ2-5	12	-	-	TGTGCCAGCAGTTGGAGGGAAGAGACCCAGTACTTC	CASSWREETQYF
TRBV6-5	TRBJ2-1	14	-	-	TGTGCCAGCAGTTACTCTCAGTCTGGGGCGGAGCAGTTCTTC	CASSYSQSGAEQFF
TRBV12-5	TRBJ1-1	12	-	-	TGTGCTAGTGGTTGGACAGCCACTGAAGCTTTCTTT	CASGWTATEAFF
TRBV11-2	TRBJ2-1	12	-	-	TGTGCCAGCAGCTTAGAAAACTGGGAGCAGTTCTTC	CASSLENWEQFF
TRBV7-9	TRBJ2-7	12	-	-	TGTGCCAGCAGCTTCGGGGAGACCGAGCAGTACTTC	CASSFGETEQYF
TRBV30	TRBJ1-2	13	-	-	TGTGCCTGGACCTTAGGGGGGCTGGGCGGCTACACCTTC	CAWTLGGLGGYTF
TRBV9	TRBJ2-2	15	-	-	TGTGCCAGCAGCGGGGGGACTTCGAACACCGGGGAGCTGTTTTTT	CASSGGTSNTGELFF
TRBV29-1	TRBJ2-1	13	once	-	TGCAGCGTTGATCGGAGCTCCTACAATGAGCAGTTCTTC	CSVDRSSYNEQFF
TRBV29-1	TRBJ1-2	12	-	TRBD1	TGCAGCGGAGACAGGGACCCCTATGGCTACACCTTC	CSGDRDPYGYTF
TRBV4-1	TRBJ2-5	16	-	-	TGCGCCAGCAGCCAAGAATCGGGGTGGTACCAAGAGACCCAGTACTTC	CASSQESGWYQETQYF
TRBV9	TRBJ2-3	17	-	TRBD2	TGTGCCAGCAGCGCCCGACTAGCTGCTACTAGCACAGATACGCAGTATTTT	CASSARLAATSTDTQYF
TRBV5-3	TRBJ2-7	14	-	-	TGTGCCAGAAGCCCCCACAAGAACCCCAACGAGCAGTACTTC	CARSPHKNPNEQYF
TRBV27	TRBJ2-7	13	-	-	TGTGCCAGCAGTTTGGTAGGTCACTACGAGCAGTACTTC	CASSLVGHYEQYF
TRBV4-1	TRBJ1-4	13	-	-	TGCGCCAGCAGCCAATTGCTGGGGGAAAAACTGTTTTTT	CASSQLLGEKLFF
TRBV27	TRBJ2-1	16	once	TRBD2	TGTGCCAGCAGTTTAGTGCCGCGGGAGGCGGGCAATGAGCAGTTCTTC	CASSLVPREAGNEQFF
TRBV2	TRBJ2-2	11	-	-	TGTGCCAGCAGTGATCGACGGGAGCTGTTTTTT	CASSDRRELFF
TRBV28	TRBJ1-6	17	-	TRBD1	TGTGCCAGCAGTTCCCAACAGGGGGTGTGGGGAAATTCACCCCTCCACTTT	CASSSQQGVWGNSPLHF
TRBV28	TRBJ2-7	13	-	-	TGTGCCAGCAGTTTCGGACTATCCTACGAGCAGTACTTC	CASSFGLSYEQYF